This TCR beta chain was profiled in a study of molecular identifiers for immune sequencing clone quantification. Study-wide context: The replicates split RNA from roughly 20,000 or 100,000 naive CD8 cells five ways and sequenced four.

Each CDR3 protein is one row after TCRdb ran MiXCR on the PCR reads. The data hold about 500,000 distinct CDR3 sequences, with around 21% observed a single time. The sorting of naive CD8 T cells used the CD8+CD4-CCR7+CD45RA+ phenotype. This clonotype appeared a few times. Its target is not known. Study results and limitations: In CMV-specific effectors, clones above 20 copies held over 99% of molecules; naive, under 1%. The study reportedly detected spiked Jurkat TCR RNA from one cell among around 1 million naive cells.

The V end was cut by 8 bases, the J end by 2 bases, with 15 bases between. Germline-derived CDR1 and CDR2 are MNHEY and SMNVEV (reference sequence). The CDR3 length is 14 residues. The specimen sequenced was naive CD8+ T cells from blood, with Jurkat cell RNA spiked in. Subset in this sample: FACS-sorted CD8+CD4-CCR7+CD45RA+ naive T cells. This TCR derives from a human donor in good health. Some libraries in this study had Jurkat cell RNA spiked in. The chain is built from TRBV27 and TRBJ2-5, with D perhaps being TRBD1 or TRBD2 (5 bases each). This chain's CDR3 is CASRPGRLQETQYF. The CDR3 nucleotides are TGTGCCAGCCGTCCGGGACGTCTTCAAGAGACCCAGTACTTC.